This T cell receptor beta chain originates from a study of T-cell memory formation after mild COVID-19. Overall study findings and caveats: SARS-CoV-2 specificity was not confirmed for second-wave clones peaking on day 37.

TCRalpha and TCRbeta libraries used 5'RACE with constant-segment primers and UMIs. TCRdb re-called the 5' RACE reads with MiXCR, one entry per CDR3 protein. The data contain about 310,000 distinct CDR3 sequences, just under 20% of them singletons. The CDR3 has 16 amino acids. With 5 bases clipped from V and 2 bases from J, the junction kept 11 bases outside the gene matches. Germline lookup yields CDR1 MDHEN and CDR2 SYDVKM. This clonotype was observed a few times. The antigen is unknown. The chain carries TRBV28 and TRBJ2-5, with TRBD1 matching 7 bases. Input material: PBMCs or a T cell subset sorted from them (not recorded which). The receptor was isolated from a young man who had mild COVID-19 (a few samples of this study predate the infection). Cell type and time point are not known. The CDR3 sequence is CASSHRQGRGQETQYF. CDR3 DNA sequence: TGTGCCAGCAGTCACCGACAGGGTCGGGGACAAGAGACCCAGTACTTC. Based on the CDR3 plus reference TRBV28 and TRBJ2-5, the full variable domain is DVKVTQSSRYLVKRTGEKVFLECVQDMDHENMFWYRQDPGLGLRLIYFSYDVKMKEKGDIPEGYSVSREKKERFSLILESASTNQTSMYLCASSHRQGRGQETQYFGPGTRLLVL.